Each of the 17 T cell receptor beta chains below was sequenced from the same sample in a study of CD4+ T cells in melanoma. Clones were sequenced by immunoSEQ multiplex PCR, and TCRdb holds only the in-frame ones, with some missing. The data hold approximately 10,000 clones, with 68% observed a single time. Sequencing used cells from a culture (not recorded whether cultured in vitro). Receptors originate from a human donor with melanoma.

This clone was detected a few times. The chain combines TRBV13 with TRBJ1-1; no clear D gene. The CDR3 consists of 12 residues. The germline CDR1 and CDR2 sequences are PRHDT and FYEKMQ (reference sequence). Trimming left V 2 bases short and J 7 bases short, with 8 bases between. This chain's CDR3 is CASSLTPGEAFF. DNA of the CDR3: TGTGCCAGCAGCTTAACCCCAGGTGAAGCTTTCTTT.

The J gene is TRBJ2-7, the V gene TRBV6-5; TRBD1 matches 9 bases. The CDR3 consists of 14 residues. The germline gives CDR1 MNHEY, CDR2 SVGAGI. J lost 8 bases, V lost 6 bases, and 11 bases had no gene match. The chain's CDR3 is CASRQDRGRQKQYF. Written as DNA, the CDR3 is TGTGCCAGCAGACAGGACAGGGGACGCCAAAAGCAGTACTTC.

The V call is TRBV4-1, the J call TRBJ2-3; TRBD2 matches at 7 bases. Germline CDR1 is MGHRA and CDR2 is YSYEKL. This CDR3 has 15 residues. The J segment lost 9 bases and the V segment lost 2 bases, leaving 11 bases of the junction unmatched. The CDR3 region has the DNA TGCGCCAGCAGCCAACTGAGCGGGGCCCGGGGGACGCAGTATTTT. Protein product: CASSQLSGARGTQYF.

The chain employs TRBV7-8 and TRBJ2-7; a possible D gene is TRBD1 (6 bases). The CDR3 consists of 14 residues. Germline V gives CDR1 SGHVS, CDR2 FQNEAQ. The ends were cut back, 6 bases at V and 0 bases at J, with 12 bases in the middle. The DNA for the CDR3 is TGTGCCAGCAGTTCCGAGACAGGCTCCTACGAGCAGTACTTC. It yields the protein CASSSETGSYEQYF.

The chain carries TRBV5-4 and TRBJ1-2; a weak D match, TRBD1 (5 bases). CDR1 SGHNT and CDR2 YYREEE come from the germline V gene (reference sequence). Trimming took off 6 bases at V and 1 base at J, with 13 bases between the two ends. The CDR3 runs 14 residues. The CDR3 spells CASTLRGFNYGYTF. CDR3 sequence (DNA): TGTGCCAGCACCCTAAGGGGCTTTAACTATGGCTACACCTTC.

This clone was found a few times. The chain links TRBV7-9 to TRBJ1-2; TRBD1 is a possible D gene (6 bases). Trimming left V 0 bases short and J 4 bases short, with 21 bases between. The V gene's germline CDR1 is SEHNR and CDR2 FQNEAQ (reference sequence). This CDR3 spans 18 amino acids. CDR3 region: CASSLAGAGATPLYGYTF. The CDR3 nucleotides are TGTGCCAGCAGCTTAGCCGGGGCAGGGGCTACACCTCTCTATGGCTACACCTTC.

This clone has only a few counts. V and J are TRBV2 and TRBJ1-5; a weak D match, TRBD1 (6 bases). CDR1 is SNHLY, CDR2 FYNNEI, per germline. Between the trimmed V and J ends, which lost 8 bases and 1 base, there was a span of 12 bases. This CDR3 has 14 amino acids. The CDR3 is CASGRGLSNQPQHF. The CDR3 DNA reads TGTGCCAGCGGCAGGGGCTTGAGCAATCAGCCCCAGCATTTT.

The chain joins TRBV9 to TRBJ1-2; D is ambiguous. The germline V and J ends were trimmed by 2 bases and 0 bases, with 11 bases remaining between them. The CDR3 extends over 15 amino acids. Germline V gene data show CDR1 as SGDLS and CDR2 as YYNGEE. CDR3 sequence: CASSVGRVANYGYTF. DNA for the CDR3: TGTGCCAGCAGCGTGGGAAGGGTCGCTAACTATGGCTACACCTTC.

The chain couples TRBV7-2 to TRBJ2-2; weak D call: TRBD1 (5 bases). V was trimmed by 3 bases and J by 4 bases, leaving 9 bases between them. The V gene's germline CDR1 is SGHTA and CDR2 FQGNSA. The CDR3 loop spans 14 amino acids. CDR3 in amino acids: CASSLAGRTGELFF. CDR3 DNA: TGTGCCAGCAGCTTGGCAGGGCGCACCGGGGAGCTGTTTTTT.

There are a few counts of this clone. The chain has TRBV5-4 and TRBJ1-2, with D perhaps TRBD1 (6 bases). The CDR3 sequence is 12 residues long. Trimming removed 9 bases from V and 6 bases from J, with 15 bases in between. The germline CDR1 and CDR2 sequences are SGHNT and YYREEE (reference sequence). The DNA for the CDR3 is TGTGCCACCCAGGACAGAAGTCATGGCTACACCTTC. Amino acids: CATQDRSHGYTF.

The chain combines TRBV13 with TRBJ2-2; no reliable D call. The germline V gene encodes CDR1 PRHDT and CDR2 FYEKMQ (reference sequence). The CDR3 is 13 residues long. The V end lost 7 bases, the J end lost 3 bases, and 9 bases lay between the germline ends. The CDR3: CASKTWDTGELFF. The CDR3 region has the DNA TGTGCCAGCAAGACGTGGGACACCGGGGAGCTGTTTTTT.

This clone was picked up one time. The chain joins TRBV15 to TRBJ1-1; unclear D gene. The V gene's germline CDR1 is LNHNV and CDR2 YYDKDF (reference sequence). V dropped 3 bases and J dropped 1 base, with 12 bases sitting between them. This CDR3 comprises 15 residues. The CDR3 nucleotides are TGTGCCACCAGCAGTACCGGACGGAAGAACACTGAAGCTTTCTTT. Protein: CATSSTGRKNTEAFF.

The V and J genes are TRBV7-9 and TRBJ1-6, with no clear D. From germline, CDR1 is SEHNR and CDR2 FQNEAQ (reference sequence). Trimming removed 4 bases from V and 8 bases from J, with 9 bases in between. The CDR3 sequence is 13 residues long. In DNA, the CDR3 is TGTGCCAGCAGCTCTAGGTGGGATTCACCCCTCCACTTT. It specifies CASSSRWDSPLHF.

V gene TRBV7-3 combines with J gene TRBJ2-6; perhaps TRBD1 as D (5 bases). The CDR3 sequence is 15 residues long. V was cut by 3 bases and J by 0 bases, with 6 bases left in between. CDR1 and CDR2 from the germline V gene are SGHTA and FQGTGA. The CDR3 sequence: CASSFQGSGANVLTF. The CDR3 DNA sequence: TGTGCCAGCAGCTTCCAGGGCTCTGGGGCCAACGTCCTGACTTTC.

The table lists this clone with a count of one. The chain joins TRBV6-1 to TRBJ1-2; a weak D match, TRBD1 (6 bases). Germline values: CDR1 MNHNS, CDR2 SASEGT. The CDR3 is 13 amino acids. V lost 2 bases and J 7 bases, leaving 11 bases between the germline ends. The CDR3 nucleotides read TGTGCCAGCAGTGAATCTGACAGGCGTGGCTACACCTTC. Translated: CASSESDRRGYTF.

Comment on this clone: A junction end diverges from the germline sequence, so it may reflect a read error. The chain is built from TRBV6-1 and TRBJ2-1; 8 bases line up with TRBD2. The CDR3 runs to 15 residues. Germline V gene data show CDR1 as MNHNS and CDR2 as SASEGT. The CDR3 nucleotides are TGTGCCAGCGTTCTGAGCGGGAGCTCCTGCAATGAGCAGTTCTTC. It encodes CASVLSGSSCNEQFF.

The CDR3 is CASSNLRTGVTDTQYF. CDR3 bases: TGTGCCAGTAGTAATTTGAGGACAGGGGTCACAGATACGCAGTATTTT. The chain recombines TRBV19 with TRBJ2-3; 9 nucleotides align to TRBD1. Germline assignment: CDR1 LNHDA and CDR2 SQIVND (reference sequence). The junction had 7 bases not matched to a gene; V was cut back by 4 bases and J by 2 bases. This CDR3 contains 16 residues. The full variable domain, rest sourced from reference TRBV19 and TRBJ2-3, is DGGITQSPKYLFRKEGQNVTLSCEQNLNHDAMYWYRQDPGQGLRLIYYSQIVNDFQKGDIAEGYSVSREKKESFPLTVTSAQKNPTAFYLCASSNLRTGVTDTQYFGPGTRLTVL.